This T cell receptor (beta chain) was found in a study of cytomegalovirus exposure and HLA in healthy donors. Trimming cost V 3 bases and J 3 bases, with 11 bases left between them. Germline CDR1 SGDLS, CDR2 YYNGEE. There are 14 residues in the CDR3. Only one count was recorded for this clone. Its antigen is unidentified. Vbeta (60) and Jbeta (13) primers were used in the PCR. Method: immunoSEQ multiplex PCR; TCRdb's copy keeps in-frame clones and lacks some. This sample has 100,000 to 150,000 clones, with about 85% found just once. General study points: TCR beta chain V- and J-gene trimming was linked, in a later analysis, to a missense variant in DCLRE1C. A later analysis reportedly found fewer N-insertions in an Asian-associated ancestry cluster than the roughly 670-donor mean. An apparent linkage of common viral pathogens to several of the most significant clusters emerged in a later analysis. The study assumed roughly uniform donor sequencing depth for presence/absence analyses.

The TCR originated in a boy under 18 in good health and CMV-seronegative. Sample: PBMCs. The chain employs TRBV9 and TRBJ2-3; maybe TRBD2 (6 bases). CDR3 DNA: TGTGCCAGCAGCGCTCCAGGAGGGACAGATACGCAGTATTTT. Translated: CASSAPGGTDTQYF.